These T cell receptor beta chains were read from a single sample in a study of blood T cell repertoires in COVID-19. TCRdb's copy holds only in-frame clones and misses some; the assay was immunoSEQ multiplex PCR. The sample shows tens of thousands of clones, roughly 90% of them seen only once. Sequenced material: peripheral blood. The receptors were gathered from a human donor in a cohort sampled during active COVID-19. CDR3s include the opening cysteine and the closing phenylalanine or tryptophan. The D gene is left open where the match is weak.

D gene	J gene	V gene	CDR3 DNA	CDR3 protein
NA	TRBJ2-1	TRBV5-6	TGTGCCAGCAGCTTGGCTCGGGAGTCTTACAATGAGCAGTTCTTC	CASSLARESYNEQFF
TRBD2	TRBJ2-3	TRBV5-4	TGTGCCAGCAGACTAGCGGGAGATGAGGATACGCAGTATTTT	CASRLAGDEDTQYF
NA	TRBJ1-3	TRBV4-3	TGCGCCAGCAGCCAGGAGGGACTGTCGTTCTCTGGAAACACCATATATTTT	CASSQEGLSFSGNTIYF
NA	TRBJ2-7	TRBV6-5	TGTGCCAGCCCTTGGCCGTCCTACGAGCAGTACTTC	CASPWPSYEQYF
NA	TRBJ1-3	TRBV19	TGTGCCACCAGTGATCTGATGAACTCTGGAAACACCATATATTTT	CATSDLMNSGNTIYF
TRBD1	TRBJ1-6	TRBV18	TGTGCCAGCTCCCCTATTGAGGGGGCTAGGTCACCCCTCCACTTT	CASSPIEGARSPLHF
TRBD2	TRBJ2-1	TRBV11-3	TGTGCCAGCAGCTTAGGCGGGAGCTCCTACAATGAGCAGTTCTTC	CASSLGGSSYNEQFF
NA	TRBJ1-3	TRBV5-5	TGTGCCAGCAGCTTGGGGGAGCTTGGAAACACCATATATTTT	CASSLGELGNTIYF
NA	TRBJ1-1	TRBV28	TGTGCCAGCAGTCTTACGTTACAGGGGAACACTGAAGCTTTCTTT	CASSLTLQGNTEAFF
NA	TRBJ1-3	TRBV5-4	TGTGCCACCTCCAACTGGAGAGACACCATATATTTT	CATSNWRDTIYF
NA	TRBJ2-3	TRBV10-1	TGCGCCACCCTCTCGTTACCTAACACAGATACGCAGTATTTT	CATLSLPNTDTQYF
NA	TRBJ2-3	TRBV13	TGTGCCAGCAGCTTCCATAGCACAGATACGCAGTATTTT	CASSFHSTDTQYF
TRBD2	TRBJ2-1	TRBV28	TGTGCCAGCAGTCCCTCCCCCTGGACTAGTCGTTCTGGTGAGCAGTTCTTC	CASSPSPWTSRSGEQFF
TRBD1	TRBJ1-2	TRBV27	TGTGCCAGTACCGAAACAGGGGGCTATGATGGCTACACCTTC	CASTETGGYDGYTF
NA	TRBJ2-3	TRBV9	TGTGCCAGCAGCGTAGAATACAGGGGGGGAACAGATACGCAGTATTTT	CASSVEYRGGTDTQYF
NA	TRBJ1-5	TRBV5-1	TGCGCCAGCAGCTTAGGGGTAGGGCAGCCCCAGCATTTT	CASSLGVGQPQHF